This note documents a single T cell receptor (beta chain) sequence. The sample holds a few counts of this clone. No antigen is known for it. Per-nucleotide qualities are absent, and no much larger clonotype sits a single base away. This sample was included in a study of beta chain features in type 1 diabetes (dated by TCRdb to the late 2010s). In the study overall: No differences in mean age, gender distribution, total cell number or subset yield were found between patients and healthy donors. A total of some 100,000,000 sorted cells were examined across all samples, and the number of cells per subset was strongly correlated with RNA yield. In the study, recently diagnosed type 1 diabetes patients and matched healthy donors were compared on the TCRB repertoires of their sorted circulating CD4+ T cell subsets. Regulatory and stem cell-like memory subsets were obtained from only 8 patients and about eight healthy donors, while naive and central memory subsets were obtained from all 30 or so donors.

A single peripheral blood draw of about 116 mL on average was collected from each donor into heparinised tubes. A BD FACSAria II was used to sort naive, central memory, regulatory and stem cell-like memory CD4+ T cells with a panel that included CD45RO, CCR7, CD25, CD127, CD95 and CD27. Purity was above 95% for every sorted population. Right away, PBMCs were isolated by Lymphoprep density gradient centrifugation and were stained directly, with no culture step. So that batch effects would be minimized, each experiment stained and sorted samples in pairs, pairing one healthy donor with one patient. The CDR3 holds 13 amino acids from the cysteine to the phenylalanine. Only the CDR3 DNA stays, 39 bases, in frame from base 1. Taken from the germline V gene, the CDR1 and CDR2 loops are MGHDK and SYGVNS. The germline V end is reduced by 6 bases and the J end by 7 bases; junction bases left unmatched: 7.

The entire isolated RNA was reverse transcribed using the High Capacity cDNA Reverse Transcription Kit, and thus expressed TCRB transcripts were sequenced. Naive, central memory and regulatory T cell samples underwent deep immunoSEQ sequencing, averaging roughly 3.4 million total reads per sample. After sorted cells were lysed in RLT buffer, RNA was extracted with DNase-treated RNeasy Micro or Mini kits, with the choice depending on cell number. Each cell subset was processed separately to prevent cross-contamination, with patient and healthy donor samples processed together. TCRB sequences were amplified from cDNA with the immunoSEQ multiplex PCR, producing 87-bp fragments spanning the CDR3 region. Sequencing of the amplicons was performed on the Illumina HiSeq platform. As for how the authors treated the data: PCR bias was corrected computationally using synthetic template baselines, and reads within Hamming distance 2 were collapsed, with unmergeable singletons discarded. Reads were aligned against IMGT so that V, D and J genes, CDR3 length and insertions or deletions at six rearrangement sites could be assigned. Clonotype counts were normalized to sorted cell number within each subset before computing true diversity and Gini coefficients with the tcR R package. The overlap coefficient, calculated on TCRB nucleotide sequences, was used to quantify repertoire sharing. Out-of-frame TCRB sequences from naive cells were analyzed to stand in for the pre-selection repertoire. TCRdb's version of the immuneACCESS table is confined to in-frame rearrangements and falls short of the full clone set. An unresolved V gene accounts for under half of the shortfall where checked; the remainder is of unknown origin. V, J and clone size are taken as reported in that table, and D and trimming were inferred from the DNA itself. The sample table contains some 250,000 clones; only one count was recorded for approximately 15% of them. The ten largest clones represent approximately 0.021% of the sample.

The full study reports these points: In all four CD4+ subsets, TCRB CDR3 length was moderately but significantly shorter in type 1 diabetes patients. Fewer insertions and more nucleotide deletions at VDJ recombination sites were observed in patients with type 1 diabetes, implying thymic rearrangement abnormalities. Because the HLA sub-analyses included only small numbers of individuals, any influence of HLA type on TCRB rearrangement was left unresolved. Naive, central memory and regulatory TCRB repertoires appeared more similar among patients than among healthy donors. Because cDNA was sequenced instead of genomic DNA, highly expressing activated cells could be over-represented, though the groups showed no difference in activation or CD3 levels. PCR might favor shorter templates, but patient and control samples were amplified and corrected together, so any skew would affect both groups equally.

Source material: naive CD4+ T cells from blood. The cell subset or site label on this specimen signifies: true naive CD4+ T cells. The V and J segments used are TRBV25-1 and TRBJ1-2; the junction holds 8 bases that match TRBD1. This clonotype originated in a young man with type 1 diabetes. The CDR3 reads CASSGQGVGGYTF. DNA sequence: TGTGCCAGCAGCGGACAGGGAGTGGGTGGCTACACCTTC.